Listed here are 8 T cell receptor beta chains from one sample, sequenced in a study of preoperative IRX-2 immunotherapy in early breast cancer (dated by TCRdb to about 2019). According to the study, the label for this sample's treatment or condition signals: preoperative locoregional IRX-2 cytokine immunotherapy. The method behind the library was the immunoSEQ multiplex PCR assay. TCRdb provides this immuneACCESS table in a form limited to in-frame rearrangements. Some clones are lacking; in checked studies, under half of them reflect an unresolved V gene, and why the rest are absent is not known. The sample table contains approximately 100,000 clones; only one count was recorded for roughly 88% of them. The top ten clonotypes cover approximately 2% of the sample. This sample comprised tumor tissue, obtained after IRX-2 immunotherapy. The source is a human donor with breast cancer.

V gene TRBV5-1 combines with J gene TRBJ2-1, with 11 bases matching TRBD2. The V segment lost 4 bases and the J segment 8 bases; nucleotides outside the gene matches: 14. The length of the CDR3 is 17 residues. Germline V gene sequence: CDR1 SGHRS, CDR2 YFSETQ. CDR3 nucleotides: TGCGCCAGCAGCCTACTGATACTAGCGGGAGTGGGCGATGAGCAGTTCTTC. Its protein product is CASSLLILAGVGDEQFF.

The chain has TRBV2 and TRBJ2-1; 9 nucleotides match TRBD2. The CDR3 runs to 14 residues. Per germline, CDR1 SNHLY and CDR2 FYNNEI. Losses at the gene ends were 7 bases for V and 8 bases for J; bases not matched to a gene: 9. CDR3 bases: TGTGCCAGCATCCTTAGCGGGAGTAAGGATGAGCAGTTCTTC. Residues: CASILSGSKDEQFF.

As to this clone: One junction end does not reproduce the germline sequence, and a read error may be involved. The chain couples TRBV6-8 to TRBJ1-3; TRBD1 matches at 8 bases. CDR1 is MNHGY and CDR2 is SAAAGT in the germline V gene. This CDR3 region has 17 residues. CDR3 protein: CAISGQGNNFIGNTIYF. As DNA, the CDR3 is TGTGCCATCAGTGGACAGGGTAACAATTTTATAGGAAACACCATATATTTT.

The chain links TRBV5-1 to TRBJ2-7; TRBD1 matches at 9 bases. Unmatched junction bases numbered 4, after V lost 0 bases and J lost 6 bases. This CDR3 is 14 amino acids long. CDR1 is SGHRS and CDR2 is YFSETQ in the germline V gene. This CDR3 is CASSLGDRVGEQYF. The CDR3 bases are TGCGCCAGCAGCTTGGGGGACAGGGTTGGCGAGCAGTACTTC.

The genes are TRBV5-1 and TRBJ1-4; D remains ambiguous. The CDR3 is made up of 15 amino acids. Germline CDR1 reads SGHRS; CDR2 reads YFSETQ. V gave up 2 bases and J gave up 8 bases, with 16 bases separating them. CDR3 in DNA: TGCGCCAGCAGCTTTGGACCCCCTCTTGAGGAAAAACTGTTTTTT. Translated: CASSFGPPLEEKLFF. Complete variable domain (other parts from reference TRBV5-1 and TRBJ1-4): KAGVTQTPRYLIKTRGQQVTLSCSPISGHRSVSWYQQTPGQGLQFLFEYFSETQRNKGNFPGRFSGRQFSNSRSEMNVSTLELGDSALYLCASSFGPPLEEKLFFGSGTQLSVL.

This clone was detected once. The genes are TRBV7-1 and TRBJ2-7; D is uncertain. TRBV7-1 is identified as an open reading frame with a role that is uncertain. The length of the CDR3 is 15 residues. The V and J ends lost 5 bases and 0 bases respectively, with 14 bases between them. Written as DNA, the CDR3 is TGTGCCAGCAGCCGACCGGACGCCCCCTCCTACGAGCAGTACTTC. Amino acids: CASSRPDAPSYEQYF.

The genes are TRBV30 and TRBJ1-5; 7 nucleotides line up with TRBD1. The CDR3 spans 16 residues. V was clipped by 3 bases and J by 7 bases; unmatched bases: 15. In germline, CDR1 is GTSNPN, CDR2 SVGIG (reference sequence). CDR3 in amino acids: CAWSNSKTGEGQPQHF. The CDR3 bases are TGTGCCTGGAGCAACTCCAAAACAGGGGAAGGCCAGCCCCAGCATTTT. Drawing the rest from reference TRBV30 and TRBJ1-5, the complete variable domain is SQTIHQWPATLVQPVGSPLSLECTVEGTSNPNLYWYRQAAGRGLQLLFYSVGIGQISSEVPQNLSASRPQDRQFILSSKKLLLSDSGFYLCAWSNSKTGEGQPQHFGDGTRLSIL.

CDR3 bases: TGCGCCAGCAGTGTTACTAGCGGGACCTACGAGCAGTACTTC. It codes for CASSVTSGTYEQYF. The gene calls are TRBV10-2 and TRBJ2-7, with TRBD2 matching over 10 bases. Germline V gene data show CDR1 as WSHSY and CDR2 as SAAADI. The V and J ends lost 4 bases and 2 bases, in that order; junction bases with no gene match: 2. The CDR3 is made up of 14 amino acids.